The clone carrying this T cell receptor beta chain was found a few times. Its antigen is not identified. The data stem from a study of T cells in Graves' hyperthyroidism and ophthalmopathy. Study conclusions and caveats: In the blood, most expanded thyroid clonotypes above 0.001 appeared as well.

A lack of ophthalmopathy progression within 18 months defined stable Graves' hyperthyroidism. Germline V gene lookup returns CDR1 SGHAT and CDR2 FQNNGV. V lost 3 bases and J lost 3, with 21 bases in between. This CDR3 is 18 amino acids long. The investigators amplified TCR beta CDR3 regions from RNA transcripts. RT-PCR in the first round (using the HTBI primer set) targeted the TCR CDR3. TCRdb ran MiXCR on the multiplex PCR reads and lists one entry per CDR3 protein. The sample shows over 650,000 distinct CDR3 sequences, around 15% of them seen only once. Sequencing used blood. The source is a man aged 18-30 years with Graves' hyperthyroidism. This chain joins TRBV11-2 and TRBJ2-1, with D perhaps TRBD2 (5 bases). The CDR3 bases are TGTGCCAGCAGCTTTGCCTTGGCCGGTGGGGAGTACTACAATGAGCAGTTCTTC. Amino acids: CASSFALAGGEYYNEQFF.